Each of the 27 T cell receptor beta chains below was sequenced from the same sample in a study of T-cell reconstitution after alpha-beta-depleted transplantation in children. Preparation of the TCRbeta library was carried out with unique molecular identifiers. TCRdb called the PCR reads again in MiXCR, with one record for every CDR3 protein. Among around 500,000 distinct CDR3 sequences listed, 23% were seen once. The material sequenced was PBMCs, mostly from graft donor cells, taken 360 days after TCRalphabeta/CD19-depleted stem cell transplant. These receptors were taken from a boy in the first two years of life who had a stem cell transplant for acute myeloid leukemia, so the T cells may come from the graft donor.

As DNA, the CDR3 is TGCGCCAGCAGCCGGGCAGACAGGTTGAATCAGCCCCAGCATTTT. Encoded protein: CASSRADRLNQPQHF. The chain couples TRBV4-1 to TRBJ1-5; possible D gene TRBD1, 6 bases. Germline V gene data show CDR1 as MGHRA and CDR2 as YSYEKL. The CDR3 is 15 amino acids. Trimming cost V 4 bases and J 4 bases, with 14 bases left between them.

This clonotype was observed many times. Relative to the germline gene, one junction end is altered; a read error may explain this. V gene TRBV20-1 combines with J gene TRBJ1-5; 10 nucleotides match TRBD1. The CDR3 length is 13 residues. The germline gives CDR1 DFQATT, CDR2 SNEGSKA (reference sequence). CDR3 amino acids: CSVRQGADQPQHF. The CDR3 nucleotides are TGCAGTGTTAGACAGGGGGCCGATCAGCCCCAGCATTTT.

This clonotype appeared many times. V and J are TRBV7-2 and TRBJ2-1; TRBD2 matches at 10 bases. In germline, CDR1 is SGHTA, CDR2 FQGNSA. V lost 4 bases, J lost 2 bases, and 2 bases stayed unmatched. The CDR3 extends over 15 amino acids. The CDR3 region has the DNA TGTGCCAGCAGCTCGACTAGCGGGCCCTACAATGAGCAGTTCTTC. It yields the protein CASSSTSGPYNEQFF.

This sequence joins TRBV5-6 and TRBJ1-2; 7 bases match TRBD1. The CDR3 is 16 amino acids. Germline V gene data show CDR1 as SGHDT and CDR2 as YYEEEE. V lost 4 bases to trimming and J lost 4 bases; unmatched junction nucleotides: 13. As DNA, the CDR3 is TGTGCCAGCAGCCCCCTGGTTCTAGGGGGCGCCTATGGCTACACCTTC. Translation gives CASSPLVLGGAYGYTF.

This clonotype was counted a few times. The chain employs TRBV6-1 and TRBJ1-5; D remains ambiguous. CDR1 is MNHNS and CDR2 is SASEGT in the germline V gene. There are 16 residues in the CDR3. Trimming took 4 bases from V and 3 from J, leaving 16 bases between them. Here the CDR3 reads CASSAYTAVINQPQHF. The CDR3 DNA follows: TGTGCCAGCAGTGCCTATACAGCGGTCATCAATCAGCCCCAGCATTTT.

This clonotype was seen repeatedly, ten times or more. The chain recombines TRBV5-1 with TRBJ2-1; 11 bases align to TRBD2. V gave up 4 bases and J gave up 7 bases; unmatched junction bases: 13. Germline CDR1 reads SGHRS; CDR2 reads YFSETQ. The CDR3 runs to 17 residues. In DNA form, the CDR3 reads TGCGCCAGCAGCCCACTTTTAGCGGGGGGGCCAAGGAATGAGCAGTTCTTC. It is translated as CASSPLLAGGPRNEQFF. Variable domain in full (rest from reference TRBV5-1 and TRBJ2-1): KAGVTQTPRYLIKTRGQQVTLSCSPISGHRSVSWYQQTPGQGLQFLFEYFSETQRNKGNFPGRFSGRQFSNSRSEMNVSTLELGDSALYLCASSPLLAGGPRNEQFFGPGTRLTVL.

On this clonotype itself: Since a much larger clone is just one base distant, this may be a read error. The chain recombines TRBV5-1 with TRBJ1-6; the match to TRBD1 covers 7 bases. This CDR3 comprises 17 residues. V lost 7 bases to trimming and J lost 7 bases; unmatched junction nucleotides: 17. From germline, CDR1 is SGHRS and CDR2 YFSETQ. The CDR3 sequence is CASQLRIAGQLNSPLHF. The CDR3 bases are TGCGCCAGCCAGCTTCGGATTGCGGGACAGTTGAATTCACCCCTCCACTTT.

This clonotype was seen ten or more times. The J gene is TRBJ2-5, the V gene TRBV20-1, with a possible D match to TRBD1 (7 bases). The CDR3 has 15 residues. Per germline, CDR1 DFQATT and CDR2 SNEGSKA (reference sequence). V dropped 5 bases and J dropped 2 bases, with 18 bases sitting between them. The CDR3 DNA reads as TGCAGTGCTCACGAATCCAGGGGGGCGCAAGAGACCCAGTACTTC. This codes for CSAHESRGAQETQYF.

This clonotype was detected many times. This rearrangement joins TRBV7-2 to TRBJ2-3; D gene ambiguous. The CDR3 has 14 residues. CDR1 and CDR2 (germline): SGHTA, FQGNSA. Trimming took off 2 bases at V and 5 bases at J, with 11 bases between the two ends. CDR3 nucleotides: TGTGCCAGCAGCTTAAGTCTAGTTGTAGATACGCAGTATTTT. This sequence encodes CASSLSLVVDTQYF.

This clonotype was recorded many times. The chain uses TRBV5-1 and TRBJ1-1, with 7 bases identical to TRBD1. The trim removed 0 bases at V and 8 bases at J, leaving 1 base unmatched. CDR3 length equals 12 residues. CDR1 is SGHRS, CDR2 YFSETQ, per germline. CDR3 nucleotides: TGCGCCAGCAGCTTGGTACAGGGGGAAGCTTTCTTT. Translation gives CASSLVQGEAFF. Combining the CDR3 with reference TRBV5-1 and TRBJ1-1 gives the whole variable domain KAGVTQTPRYLIKTRGQQVTLSCSPISGHRSVSWYQQTPGQGLQFLFEYFSETQRNKGNFPGRFSGRQFSNSRSEMNVSTLELGDSALYLCASSLVQGEAFFGQGTRLTVV.

V gene TRBV7-3 combines with J gene TRBJ2-2; D gene ambiguous. The germline V and J ends were trimmed by 6 bases and 2 bases, with 10 bases remaining between them. CDR3 length: 14 amino acids. Per germline, CDR1 SGHTA and CDR2 FQGTGA. The DNA of the CDR3 is TGTGCCAGCAGTCTCTTACGAAACACCGGGGAGCTGTTTTTT. Residues: CASSLLRNTGELFF.

V is TRBV7-9 and J is TRBJ2-1; TRBD1 agrees at 7 bases. CDR1 is SEHNR and CDR2 is FQNEAQ in the germline V gene (reference sequence). CDR3 length equals 16 residues. V trimming: 1 base; J trimming: 3 bases; junction bases outside the gene matches: 6. The CDR3 here is CASSLGLGQRYNEQFF. The CDR3 nucleotides are TGTGCCAGCAGCTTAGGGTTGGGACAGCGCTACAATGAGCAGTTCTTC.

This clonotype was detected ten times or more. V is TRBV6-2 or TRBV6-3 and J is TRBJ1-1; D not certain. Germline V gene data show CDR1 as MNHEY and CDR2 as SVGEGT. The V gene lost 4 bases and the J gene lost 1 base, with 13 bases spanning the gap. The length of the CDR3 is 15 residues. The CDR3 loop reads CASSWWFGQNTEAFF. DNA for the CDR3: TGTGCCAGCAGTTGGTGGTTCGGTCAGAACACTGAAGCTTTCTTT.

The chain recombines TRBV7-2 with TRBJ2-5, with 8 nucleotides matching TRBD1. V was pared by 5 bases and J by 3 bases, with 11 bases of the junction left unmatched. This CDR3 has 16 amino acids. In germline, CDR1 is SGHTA, CDR2 FQGNSA. CDR3 amino acids: CASSPRRQGRKETQYF. DNA of the CDR3: TGTGCCAGCAGCCCCAGACGACAGGGGCGAAAAGAGACCCAGTACTTC.

V usage is TRBV29-1 and J usage is TRBJ1-2; D gene unclear. There are 13 residues in the CDR3. CDR1 and CDR2 from the germline V gene are SQVTM and ANQGSEA. Trimming removed 7 bases at V and 3 bases at J, with 15 bases between. CDR3 DNA: TGCAGCGCCAGAGGAGCCGACTACTATGGCTACACCTTC. Translation gives CSARGADYYGYTF.

This sequence joins TRBV7-2 and TRBJ2-7, with D perhaps TRBD1 (6 bases). Germline V lookup: CDR1 SGHTA, CDR2 FQGNSA. The V end lost 3 bases, the J end lost 2 bases, and 17 bases lay between the germline ends. The CDR3 covers 16 residues. As DNA, the CDR3 is TGTGCCAGCAGCTTCGTCTCAGGGGCGCCCCCCTACGAGCAGTACTTC. Translating it yields CASSFVSGAPPYEQYF.

The chain recombines TRBV6-1 with TRBJ2-7; 12 bases line up with TRBD2. The CDR3 runs to 14 residues. Per germline, CDR1 MNHNS and CDR2 SASEGT. V lost 6 bases to trimming and J lost 3 bases; unmatched junction nucleotides: 3. The CDR3 DNA reads TGTGCCAGCAGGAGGACTAGCGGGGACTACGAGCAGTACGTC. Residues: CASRRTSGDYEQYV.

This clonotype was seen repeatedly, ten times or more. The chain combines TRBV5-6 with TRBJ1-5; weak D call: TRBD1 (5 bases). V lost 0 bases, J lost 4 bases, and 11 bases lay in between. Germline assignment: CDR1 SGHDT and CDR2 YYEEEE. The CDR3 is made up of 15 amino acids. This chain's CDR3 is CASSLGIPGNQPQHF. CDR3 DNA: TGTGCCAGCAGCTTGGGGATCCCAGGGAATCAGCCCCAGCATTTT. Based on the CDR3 plus reference TRBV5-6 and TRBJ1-5, the full variable domain is DAGVTQSPTHLIKTRGQQVTLRCSPKSGHDTVSWYQQALGQGPQFIFQYYEEEERQRGNFPDRFSGHQFPNYSSELNVNALLLGDSALYLCASSLGIPGNQPQHFGDGTRLSIL.

This clonotype has only one observation. The chain recombines TRBV12-3 or TRBV12-4 with TRBJ2-7; tentative D call: TRBD2 (5 bases). The V end lost 10 bases, the J end lost 2 bases, and 18 bases lay between the germline ends. CDR3 size: 14 residues. This chain's CDR3 is CATSPRAGTYEQYF. CDR3 nucleotides: TGTGCCACCAGCCCTAGGGCCGGGACCTACGAGCAGTACTTC.

V gene TRBV29-1 combines with J gene TRBJ1-1; 9 bases match TRBD1. The CDR3 covers 16 residues. The V gene end was trimmed by 6 bases and the J gene end by 1 base; junction bases not matched to a gene: 12. Germline V lookup: CDR1 SQVTM, CDR2 ANQGSEA. CDR3 nucleotide sequence: TGCAGCGTAGATTGGTCCGACAGGGGGAGGAACACTGAAGCTTTCTTT. Protein: CSVDWSDRGRNTEAFF.

The V gene is TRBV7-7, the J gene TRBJ2-7; D ambiguous. Trimming cost V 7 bases and J 0 bases, with 13 bases left between them. The CDR3 covers 14 residues. In germline, CDR1 is SSHAT, CDR2 FNYEAQ (reference sequence). DNA for the CDR3: TGTGCCAGCAAGCCAACACAAGTCTCCTACGAGCAGTACGTC. Its protein product is CASKPTQVSYEQYV.

The V gene is TRBV20-1, the J gene TRBJ1-1; D is unclear. The ends were cut back, 5 bases at V and 6 bases at J, with 13 bases in the middle. Germline V gene data show CDR1 as DFQATT and CDR2 as SNEGSKA (reference sequence). The CDR3 has 12 residues. The CDR3 here is CSARQEGPEAFF. Written as DNA, the CDR3 is TGCAGTGCTCGGCAGGAGGGCCCTGAAGCTTTCTTT.

This clonotype appeared a few times. The chain couples TRBV10-1 to TRBJ2-1, with TRBD2 identical over 7 bases. Germline V gene sequence: CDR1 WNHNN, CDR2 SYGVQD (reference sequence). The junction had 6 bases not matched to a gene; V was cut back by 5 bases and J by 2 bases. The CDR3 extends over 15 amino acids. The CDR3 protein is CASSPGLPAYNEQFF. The CDR3 nucleotides are TGCGCCAGCAGTCCGGGACTACCAGCCTACAATGAGCAGTTCTTC.

V and J are TRBV7-2 and TRBJ2-1; 7 bases map to TRBD2. The CDR3 loop spans 16 amino acids. The V and J ends lost 2 bases and 4 bases, in that order; junction bases with no gene match: 8. Germline V gives CDR1 SGHTA, CDR2 FQGNSA. The CDR3: CASSLRTGGIYNEQFF. In DNA, the CDR3 is TGTGCCAGCAGCTTAAGAACGGGAGGAATTTACAATGAGCAGTTCTTC.

V gene TRBV4-1 combines with J gene TRBJ2-7; D is unresolved. Trimming took 0 bases from V and 6 from J, leaving 15 bases between them. Germline lookup yields CDR1 MGHRA and CDR2 YSYEKL. This CDR3 region has 15 residues. CDR3 residues: CASSQEWVRMAEQYV. The CDR3 nucleotides are TGCGCCAGCAGCCAAGAATGGGTTCGGATGGCCGAGCAGTACGTC.

The chain links TRBV15 to TRBJ2-3; 7 nucleotides match TRBD2. Germline assignment: CDR1 LNHNV and CDR2 YYDKDF (reference sequence). The CDR3 sequence is 17 residues long. The trim removed 8 bases at V and 2 bases at J, leaving 16 bases unmatched. CDR3 protein: CATEGTTSAAFTDTQYF. CDR3 coding DNA: TGTGCCACCGAGGGGACCACTAGCGCTGCTTTCACAGATACGCAGTATTTT.

This clonotype was seen repeatedly, ten times or more. The DNA of the CDR3 is TGCAGCGTTGGTGCCGGGGGACTAGCGGGGCGTAGCACCGGGGAGCTGTTTTTT. This gives the protein CSVGAGGLAGRSTGELFF. This chain joins TRBV29-1 and TRBJ2-2; 13 bases agree with TRBD2. The junction had 12 bases not matched to a gene; V was cut back by 4 bases and J by 4 bases. CDR3 length equals 18 residues. CDR1 SQVTM and CDR2 ANQGSEA come from the germline V gene.